One sample yielded the 28 T cell receptor beta chains listed below, sequenced in a study of human T cells and chemical hapten exposure. The time point was: pre-sensitization, week 0. As to treatment: therapeutic diphenylcyclopropenone sensitization with weekly scalp DPC. TCRdb re-called the RACE reads through MiXCR, storing one row per CDR3 protein. The sample includes around 300,000 distinct CDR3 sequences, around 5.5% of them seen just once. This specimen was whole blood, taken in connection with sensitization to the hapten diphenylcyclopropenone (DPC). These receptors all stem from a young woman with alopecia areata. Some clones in this sample may be carry-over from other donors' samples.

This clonotype was recorded many times. V usage is TRBV28 and J usage is TRBJ2-3; 13 positions agree with TRBD2. The junction had 7 bases not matched to a gene; V was cut back by 5 bases and J by 5 bases. The CDR3 contains 16 residues. Germline V lookup: CDR1 MDHEN, CDR2 SYDVKM. The chain's CDR3 is CASSRTSGGVVDTQYF. The CDR3 nucleotides are TGTGCCAGCAGTCGGACTAGCGGGGGCGTGGTAGATACGCAGTATTTT. Based on the CDR3 plus reference TRBV28 and TRBJ2-3, the full variable domain is DVKVTQSSRYLVKRTGEKVFLECVQDMDHENMFWYRQDPGLGLRLIYFSYDVKMKEKGDIPEGYSVSREKKERFSLILESASTNQTSMYLCASSRTSGGVVDTQYFGPGTRLTVL.

The rearrangement links TRBV6-4 to TRBJ2-2; D is uncertain. The length of the CDR3 is 13 residues. The germline V and J ends were trimmed by 3 bases and 5 bases, with 7 bases remaining between them. CDR1 is MRHNA and CDR2 is SNTAGT in the germline V gene. The DNA for the CDR3 is TGTGCCAGCAGTGAGAAGGGAACCGGGGAGCTGTTTTTT. It translates to CASSEKGTGELFF.

The genes are TRBV12-3 or TRBV12-4 and TRBJ1-5; D is unclear. The CDR3 totals 14 residues. V was cut by 3 bases and J by 8 bases, with 14 bases left in between. The CDR3 spells CASSFNGESKPQHF. DNA of the CDR3: TGTGCCAGCAGTTTCAATGGTGAGAGTAAGCCCCAGCATTTT.

As to this clonotype: A much larger clonotype is one base distant, so this may be a read error. V usage is TRBV12-3 or TRBV12-4 and J usage is TRBJ1-1; tentative D call: TRBD1 (5 bases). The V and J ends lost 7 bases and 1 base respectively, with 10 bases between them. The CDR3 is 13 residues long. CDR3 sequence (DNA): TGTGCCAGCATGGGGCAGGGGAACACTGAAGCTTTCTTT. Encoded protein: CASMGQGNTEAFF.

This clonotype was seen many times. CDR3 region: CASSYSPDRPWYF. Written as DNA, the CDR3 is TGTGCCAGCAGTTACTCGCCGGACCGGCCATGGTACTTC. The chain couples TRBV6-2 or TRBV6-3 to TRBJ2-5; D gene unclear. CDR3 length: 13 residues. Trimming removed 0 bases at V and 13 bases at J, with 15 bases between. Per germline, CDR1 MNHEY and CDR2 SVGEGT.

V and J are TRBV27 and TRBJ2-3, with a possible D match to TRBD1 (6 bases). The CDR3 contains 17 residues. Germline V lookup: CDR1 MNHEY, CDR2 SMNVEV (reference sequence). V was clipped by 6 bases and J by 3 bases, with 22 bases between them. The CDR3 loop reads CASSLLREQGWTDTQYF. CDR3 nucleotides: TGTGCCAGCAGCCTACTGAGAGAACAGGGATGGACAGATACGCAGTATTTT.

This clonotype was counted a few times. The chain has TRBV6-1 and TRBJ2-2, with 10 bases lining up with TRBD2. Germline V gene lookup returns CDR1 MNHNS and CDR2 SASEGT. V shed 5 bases and J 2 bases; nucleotides not matched to a gene: 20. The CDR3 sequence is 21 residues long. The CDR3 nucleotides are TGTGCCAGCAGTCACGGGGTAGCGGGGGGCCGTTTTTCCGAAAACACCGGGGAGCTGTTTTTT. The encoded protein is CASSHGVAGGRFSENTGELFF.

This clonotype appeared a few times. The chain joins TRBV20-1 to TRBJ1-1; the D is unclear. The V gene's germline CDR1 is DFQATT and CDR2 SNEGSKA (reference sequence). Trimming took off 6 bases at V and 3 bases at J, with 11 bases between the two ends. This CDR3 region has 12 residues. CDR3 sequence reads: CSATFDYTEAFF. The CDR3 DNA reads TGCAGTGCAACCTTCGACTACACTGAAGCTTTCTTT.

This clonotype has at least ten counts. V and J are TRBV7-2 and TRBJ1-2; D gene ambiguous. The germline V gene encodes CDR1 SGHTA and CDR2 FQGNSA. V lost 5 bases and J lost 0, with 10 bases in between. This CDR3 has 14 residues. In DNA form, the CDR3 reads TGTGCCAGCAGCCCCGCGGCAGCTAACTATGGCTACACCTTC. It codes for CASSPAAANYGYTF.

This clonotype was counted at least ten times. The V and J genes are TRBV20-1 and TRBJ1-2; D unresolved. Looked up from germline, CDR1 is DFQATT and CDR2 is SNEGSKA (reference sequence). This CDR3 is built from 13 residues. V lost 3 bases and J 6 bases, leaving 14 bases between the germline ends. The CDR3 DNA is TGCAGTGCTAGCAATAGGGTGGATCATGGCTACACCTTC. Its translation is CSASNRVDHGYTF.

The table lists this clonotype with many counts. This chain connects TRBV3-1 to TRBJ1-2; no definite D call. The germline V gene encodes CDR1 LGHDT and CDR2 YNNKEL (reference sequence). V gave up 3 bases and J gave up 2 bases, with 4 bases separating them. CDR3 size: 12 residues. The CDR3 region is CASSQVNYGYTF. The CDR3 DNA follows: TGTGCCAGCAGCCAGGTGAACTATGGCTACACCTTC.

V is TRBV5-5 and J is TRBJ1-5, with D tentatively TRBD1 (5 bases). This CDR3 region has 14 residues. The V end was cut by 3 bases, the J end by 3 bases, with 10 bases between. CDR1 and CDR2 (germline): SGHKS, YYEKEE (reference sequence). CDR3 sequence reads: CASSYGTSNQPQHF. The CDR3 DNA follows: TGTGCCAGCAGCTACGGGACTTCCAATCAGCCCCAGCATTTT.

The table lists this clonotype with many counts. J is TRBJ2-1 and V is TRBV12-3 or TRBV12-4; 12 positions match TRBD2. The CDR3 is made up of 17 amino acids. J lost 3 bases, V lost 5 bases, and 8 bases had no gene match. Here the CDR3 reads CASSPILAGGDYNEQFF. The DNA for the CDR3 is TGTGCCAGCAGTCCTATACTAGCGGGGGGCGACTACAATGAGCAGTTCTTC.

This clonotype was counted between two and nine times. The J gene is TRBJ1-6, the V gene TRBV20-1; 8 bases line up with TRBD1. The ends lost 2 bases at V and 0 bases at J; junction bases unmatched: 9. The length of the CDR3 is 18 residues. The germline CDR1 and CDR2 sequences are DFQATT and SNEGSKA (reference sequence). The CDR3 nucleotides read TGCAGTGCTAGAATACTACAGGGGGGAAGCTCCTATAATTCACCCCTCCACTTT. Translated, it gives CSARILQGGSSYNSPLHF.

This clonotype was found a few times. V and J are TRBV29-1 and TRBJ2-4, with TRBD2 matching 12 bases. Germline V CDR1 and CDR2: SQVTM, ANQGSEA. The CDR3 runs to 13 residues. V gave up 6 bases and J gave up 8 bases; unmatched junction bases: 5. The CDR3 region has the DNA TGCAGCGTAACCGGGACTAGCGGGTACATTCAGTACTTC. It is translated as CSVTGTSGYIQYF.

This sequence joins TRBV14 and TRBJ1-6; tentative D call: TRBD1 (6 bases). Germline-derived CDR1 and CDR2 are SGHDN and FVKESK. The CDR3 extends over 16 amino acids. Trimming stripped 4 bases from V and 7 bases from J, with 17 bases between. For the CDR3, the DNA is TGTGCCAGCAGCCTCTGGCGGGGGCCGGAGAATTCACCCCTCCACTTT. As protein: CASSLWRGPENSPLHF.

This clonotype was seen more than once but under ten times. The chain recombines TRBV14 with TRBJ2-5, with 9 bases aligning to TRBD2. The CDR3 contains 17 residues. The V and J ends lost 4 bases and 1 base, in that order; junction bases with no gene match: 10. Germline-derived CDR1 and CDR2 are SGHDN and FVKESK. The CDR3 is CASSPWGLAGFQETQYF. Here the CDR3 DNA reads TGTGCCAGCAGCCCGTGGGGGCTAGCGGGGTTCCAAGAGACCCAGTACTTC. The complete variable domain, with remaining parts taken from reference TRBV14 and TRBJ2-5, reads EAGVTQFPSHSVIEKGQTVTLRCDPISGHDNLYWYRRVMGKEIKFLLHFVKESKQDESGMPNNRFLAERTGGTYSTLKVQPAELEDSGVYFCASSPWGLAGFQETQYFGPGTRLLVL.

In this sample, this clonotype turned up a few times. V and J are TRBV6-5 and TRBJ1-1; D call uncertain. V was trimmed by 0 bases and J by 0 bases, leaving 8 bases between them. This CDR3 spans 15 amino acids. Germline CDR1 MNHEY, CDR2 SVGAGI. The CDR3 DNA sequence: TGTGCCAGCAGTTACTCTAGGAGGGTGAACACTGAAGCTTTCTTT. Protein product: CASSYSRRVNTEAFF.

This clonotype has more than one count but fewer than ten. This chain connects TRBV12-3 or TRBV12-4 to TRBJ1-5, with D possibly being TRBD1 (6 bases). CDR3 length equals 15 residues. V was cut by 8 bases and J by 1 base, with 15 bases left in between. In DNA form, the CDR3 reads TGTGCCAGCGGGGCGGCGGGGGCCAGCAATCAGCCCCAGCATTTT. It translates to CASGAAGASNQPQHF.

The rearrangement joins TRBV28 to TRBJ1-1; D gene uncertain. V was pared by 3 bases and J by 4 bases, with 9 bases between. CDR1 and CDR2 from the germline V gene are MDHEN and SYDVKM. The CDR3 is 13 amino acids. This CDR3 is CASSFEGSTEAFF. CDR3 coding DNA: TGTGCCAGCAGTTTCGAAGGGAGCACTGAAGCTTTCTTT.

The CDR3 bases are TGTGCCAGCAGCACCGAGAGAAGCACAGATACGCAGTATTTT. It encodes CASSTERSTDTQYF. The rearrangement uses TRBV7-2 and TRBJ2-3; D unclear. Germline V gene data show CDR1 as SGHTA and CDR2 as FQGNSA. The CDR3 loop spans 14 amino acids. V lost 5 bases, J lost 0 bases, and 9 bases lay in between.

Only a few counts were recorded for this clonotype. This chain joins TRBV24-1 and TRBJ1-4, with D uncertain. In germline, CDR1 is KGHDR, CDR2 SFDVKD. With 3 bases removed from V and 0 bases from J, the gap between germline ends came to 10 bases. CDR3 length: 16 residues. The CDR3 loop is CATSDGGPATNEKLFF. Here the CDR3 DNA reads TGTGCCACCAGTGATGGTGGACCCGCAACTAATGAAAAACTGTTTTTT.

In its sample, this clonotype was seen many times. The rearrangement links TRBV7-9 to TRBJ1-1; weak D call: TRBD1 (6 bases). V was cut by 11 bases and J by 5 bases, with 18 bases left in between. Germline loops: CDR1 SEHNR, CDR2 FQNEAQ (reference sequence). This CDR3 is built from 13 residues. The DNA of the CDR3 is TGTGCCGGCAAAGACAGGAGAGGGACTGAAGCTTTCTTT. Translating gives CAGKDRRGTEAFF.

This clonotype was found a few times. V and J are TRBV5-4 and TRBJ2-3; possible D gene TRBD1, 5 bases. Germline CDR1 reads SGHNT; CDR2 reads YYREEE (reference sequence). V was trimmed by 0 bases and J by 3 bases, leaving 11 bases between them. CDR3 length: 15 amino acids. CDR3 DNA sequence: TGTGCCAGCAGCTTGGTTACAGGAGCTACAGATACGCAGTATTTT. This encodes CASSLVTGATDTQYF.

This clonotype was counted at least ten times. The gene calls are TRBV6-1 and TRBJ1-4; 7 positions match TRBD1. This CDR3 contains 16 residues. With 2 bases clipped from V and 3 bases from J, the junction kept 6 bases outside the gene matches. Germline loops: CDR1 MNHNS, CDR2 SASEGT. The CDR3 here is CASSERGGTANEKLFF. The DNA for the CDR3 is TGTGCCAGCAGTGAACGAGGCGGGACAGCTAATGAAAAACTGTTTTTT.

This clonotype turned up a few times. The gene calls are TRBV7-2 and TRBJ2-3; D possibly corresponds to TRBD2 (5 bases). The germline gives CDR1 SGHTA, CDR2 FQGNSA. The germline V and J ends were trimmed by 7 bases and 4 bases, with 12 bases remaining between them. The CDR3 runs to 13 residues. The CDR3, as DNA: TGTGCCAGCACGGGGTCATCGGCAGATACGCAGTATTTT. This sequence encodes CASTGSSADTQYF.

The table lists this clonotype with a few counts. The rearrangement links TRBV27 to TRBJ1-6; 11 nucleotides match TRBD1. The length of the CDR3 is 16 residues. CDR1 MNHEY and CDR2 SMNVEV come from the germline V gene (reference sequence). Trimming cost V 5 bases and J 10 bases; bases outside gene matches: 10. This chain's CDR3 is CASSPKAGTGGSPLHF. Here the CDR3 DNA reads TGTGCCAGCAGTCCAAAGGCCGGGACAGGGGGATCACCCCTCCACTTT.

This clonotype was recorded at least ten times. This chain connects TRBV7-2 to TRBJ1-5; TRBD1 is a possible D gene (6 bases). Trimming cost V 1 base and J 1 base, with 11 bases left between them. The germline gives CDR1 SGHTA, CDR2 FQGNSA. The length of the CDR3 is 16 residues. Written as DNA, the CDR3 is TGTGCCAGCAGCTTAGTGTCAGGGGTGAGCAATCAGCCCCAGCATTTT. Translated: CASSLVSGVSNQPQHF.